This T cell receptor (beta chain) was captured by sequencing in a study of response to subunit inactivated influenza vaccine. The study's findings and limits: It was suggested by the authors that few new T cells are recruited by each seasonal influenza vaccination.

Points on this clonotype: Its antigen remains unknown.

The ends lost 6 bases at V and 3 bases at J; junction bases unmatched: 6. This CDR3 spans 16 amino acids. The germline V gene encodes CDR1 MNHEY and CDR2 SVGEGT. TCRdb independently ran MiXCR on the RT-PCR reads; one entry per CDR3 protein. The table lists fewer than 800,000 distinct CDR3 sequences, around a sixth of them singletons. This TCR was sampled from a man between 45 and 60 years old who received an inactivated influenza vaccine. Sequencing was performed on PBMCs from blood, taken approximately 12 days after vaccination. The chain links TRBV6-2 or TRBV6-3 to TRBJ2-1; 12 positions match TRBD2. CDR3 in DNA: TGTGCCAGCAGACGATGGACTAGCGGGAACTACAATGAGCAGTTCTTC. Protein product: CASRRWTSGNYNEQFF.